This T cell receptor (beta chain) was identified in a study of spatial heterogeneity in lung cancer. Overall study: Each time, sequencing found more beta-chain sequences than alpha-chain sequences. Study-level findings and limits: The number of expanded tumor alpha and beta chains correlated with mutation number.

This clonotype turned up a few times. Antigen unknown. The sample's time point: sample taken at primary tumor resection. Each CDR3 protein gets one entry after TCRdb re-called the 5' RACE reads with MiXCR. In the table there are about 4,000 distinct CDR3 sequences, around 40% of which are singletons. The CDR3 spans 14 residues. Germline V CDR1 and CDR2: MGHRA, YSYEKL. V gave up 5 bases and J gave up 3 bases, with 13 bases separating them. The sequencing here drew on lung tumor tissue, taken at surgery. This clonotype originated in a male donor with early-stage non-small cell lung cancer. The gene calls are TRBV4-1 and TRBJ2-5, with D perhaps TRBD2 (7 bases). CDR3 bases: TGCGCCAGCAGCAGGGGGGGCGCGGAAGAGACCCAGTACTTC. Translated: CASSRGGAEETQYF.